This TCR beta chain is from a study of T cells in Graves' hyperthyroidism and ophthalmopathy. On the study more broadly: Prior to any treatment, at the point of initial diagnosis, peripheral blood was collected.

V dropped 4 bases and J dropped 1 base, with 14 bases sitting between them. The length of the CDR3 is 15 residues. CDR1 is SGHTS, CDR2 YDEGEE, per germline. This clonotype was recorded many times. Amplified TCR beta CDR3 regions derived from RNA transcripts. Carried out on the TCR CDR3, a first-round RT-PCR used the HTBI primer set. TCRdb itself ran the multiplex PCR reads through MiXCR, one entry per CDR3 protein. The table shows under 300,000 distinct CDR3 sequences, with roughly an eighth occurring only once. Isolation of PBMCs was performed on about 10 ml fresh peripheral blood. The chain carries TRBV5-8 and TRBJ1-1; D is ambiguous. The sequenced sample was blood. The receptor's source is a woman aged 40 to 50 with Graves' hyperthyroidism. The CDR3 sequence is CASSLPPGGNTEAFF. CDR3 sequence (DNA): TGTGCCAGCAGCCTACCCCCAGGTGGGAACACTGAAGCTTTCTTT.